This T cell receptor beta chain was documented in a study of Graves' ophthalmopathy and Graves' hyperthyroidism. At the level of the study: Peripheral blood sampling occurred at initial diagnosis, before any treatment. Study outcomes and limitations: In blood appeared most of the expanded thyroid clonotypes whose frequency exceeded 0.001.

Scientists amplified the TCR beta CDR3 regions from RNA transcripts. HTBI primers primed a first-round RT-PCR, and a second-round multiplex PCR followed. TCRdb re-called the multiplex PCR reads through MiXCR, storing one row per CDR3 protein. The sample has roughly 500,000 distinct CDR3 sequences, roughly 14% seen once. Enrollment excluded any patients with other autoimmune diseases, uncontrolled infections, pregnancy or lactation. It was on clinical symptoms, serum thyroxine, TRAb, thyroid ultrasound and orbital computed tomography that diagnosis relied. This clonotype was seen only a few times. Antigen specificity is unknown. A read error may account for a junction end that differs from germline. Germline-derived CDR1 and CDR2 are MRHNA and SNTAGT. CDR3 length: 15 amino acids.

The sequence was collected from a woman aged 25 to 45 with Graves' ophthalmopathy. The material sequenced was blood. V usage is TRBV6-4 and J usage is TRBJ2-6; D gene unclear. The CDR3 DNA is TGTGCCAGCAATTTACGGAGCGATGCGGCCAACGTTCTGACTTTC. Its protein product is CASNLRSDAANVLTF.